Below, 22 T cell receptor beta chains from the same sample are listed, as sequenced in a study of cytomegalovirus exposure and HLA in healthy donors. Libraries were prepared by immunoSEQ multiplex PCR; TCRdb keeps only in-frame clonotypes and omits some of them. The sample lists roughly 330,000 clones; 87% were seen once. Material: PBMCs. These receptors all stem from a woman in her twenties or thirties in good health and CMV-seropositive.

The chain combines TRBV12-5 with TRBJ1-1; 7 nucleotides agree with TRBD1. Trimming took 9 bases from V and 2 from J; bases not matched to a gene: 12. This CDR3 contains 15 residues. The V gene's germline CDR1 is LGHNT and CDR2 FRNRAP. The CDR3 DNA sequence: TGTGCTAGCGCAGGGGGGAACAGGGATAACACTGAAGCTTTCTTT. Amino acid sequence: CASAGGNRDNTEAFF. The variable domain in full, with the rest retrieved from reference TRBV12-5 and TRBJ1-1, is DARVTQTPRHKVTEMGQEVTMRCQPILGHNTVFWYRQTMMQGLELLAYFRNRAPLDDSGMPKDRFSAEMPDATLATLKIQPSEPRDSAVYFCASAGGNRDNTEAFFGQGTRLTVV.

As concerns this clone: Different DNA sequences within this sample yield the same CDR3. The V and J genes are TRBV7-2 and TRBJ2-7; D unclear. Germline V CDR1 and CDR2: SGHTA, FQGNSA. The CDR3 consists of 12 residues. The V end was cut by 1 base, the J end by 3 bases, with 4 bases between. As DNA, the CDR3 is TGTGCCAGCAGCTTAGTTAGCTACGAGCAGTACTTC. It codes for CASSLVSYEQYF.

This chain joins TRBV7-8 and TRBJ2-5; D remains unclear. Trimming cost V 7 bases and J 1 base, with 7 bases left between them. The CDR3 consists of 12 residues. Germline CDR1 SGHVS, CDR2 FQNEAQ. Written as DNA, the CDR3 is TGTGCCAGCATGCCTCCCCAAGAGACCCAGTACTTC. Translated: CASMPPQETQYF.

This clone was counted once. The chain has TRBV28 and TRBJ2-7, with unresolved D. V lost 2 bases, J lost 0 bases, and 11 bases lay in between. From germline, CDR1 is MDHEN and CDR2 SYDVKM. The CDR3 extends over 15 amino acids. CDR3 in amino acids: CASSLGLMSSYEQYF. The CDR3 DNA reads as TGTGCCAGCAGTTTAGGGTTGATGAGCTCCTACGAGCAGTACTTC.

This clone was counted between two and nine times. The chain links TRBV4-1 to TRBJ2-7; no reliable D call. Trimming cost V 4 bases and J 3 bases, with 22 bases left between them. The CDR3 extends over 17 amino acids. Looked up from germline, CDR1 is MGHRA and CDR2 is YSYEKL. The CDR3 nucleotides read TGCGCCAGCAGCCCCCAAGGATCCCAAGGCACTAACTACGAGCAGTACTTC. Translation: CASSPQGSQGTNYEQYF.

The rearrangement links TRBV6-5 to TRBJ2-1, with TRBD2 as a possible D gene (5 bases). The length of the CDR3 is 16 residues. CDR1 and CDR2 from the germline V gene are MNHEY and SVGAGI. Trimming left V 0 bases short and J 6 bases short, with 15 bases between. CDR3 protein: CASSYSASLLGNEQFF. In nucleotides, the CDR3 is TGTGCCAGCAGTTACTCCGCTAGCTTGTTGGGCAATGAGCAGTTCTTC.

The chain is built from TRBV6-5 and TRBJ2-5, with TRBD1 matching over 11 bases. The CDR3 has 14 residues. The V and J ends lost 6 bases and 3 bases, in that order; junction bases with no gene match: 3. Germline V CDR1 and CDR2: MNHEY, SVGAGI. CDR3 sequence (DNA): TGTGCCAGCAGCCCGGGACAGGGGGAAGAGACCCAGTACTTC. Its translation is CASSPGQGEETQYF.

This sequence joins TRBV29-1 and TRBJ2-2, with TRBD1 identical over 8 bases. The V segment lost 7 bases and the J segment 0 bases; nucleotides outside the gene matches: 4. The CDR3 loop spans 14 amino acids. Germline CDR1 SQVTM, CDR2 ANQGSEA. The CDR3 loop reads CSARTGTNTGELFF. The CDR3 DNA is TGCAGCGCTCGGACAGGGACGAACACCGGGGAGCTGTTTTTT.

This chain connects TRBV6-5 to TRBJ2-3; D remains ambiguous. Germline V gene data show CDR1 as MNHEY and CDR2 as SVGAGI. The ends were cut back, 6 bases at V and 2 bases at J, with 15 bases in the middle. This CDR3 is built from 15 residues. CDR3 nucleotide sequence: TGTGCCAGCAGGATGACGGTCGGATTCACAGATACGCAGTATTTT. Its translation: CASRMTVGFTDTQYF.

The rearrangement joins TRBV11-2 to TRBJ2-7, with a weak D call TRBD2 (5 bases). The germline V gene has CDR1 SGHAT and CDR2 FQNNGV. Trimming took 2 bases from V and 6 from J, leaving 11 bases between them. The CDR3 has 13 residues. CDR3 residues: CASSLMTGSEQYF. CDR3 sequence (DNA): TGTGCCAGCAGCTTAATGACGGGGAGCGAGCAGTACTTC.

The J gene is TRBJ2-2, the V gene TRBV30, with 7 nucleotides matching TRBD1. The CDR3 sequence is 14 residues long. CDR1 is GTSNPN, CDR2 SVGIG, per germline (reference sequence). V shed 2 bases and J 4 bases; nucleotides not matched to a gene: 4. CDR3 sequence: CAWSRTGSTGELFF. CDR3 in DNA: TGTGCCTGGAGTAGGACAGGTAGCACCGGGGAGCTGTTTTTT.

The CDR3 bases are TGTGCCAGTAGACTAGCGGGGGGGCCAGAGACCCAGTACTTC. It codes for CASRLAGGPETQYF. The V gene is TRBV28, the J gene TRBJ2-5, with 14 bases matching TRBD2. Germline values: CDR1 MDHEN, CDR2 SYDVKM. CDR3 length: 14 amino acids. J gave up 4 bases and V 9 bases, and 4 bases lay outside the gene matches.

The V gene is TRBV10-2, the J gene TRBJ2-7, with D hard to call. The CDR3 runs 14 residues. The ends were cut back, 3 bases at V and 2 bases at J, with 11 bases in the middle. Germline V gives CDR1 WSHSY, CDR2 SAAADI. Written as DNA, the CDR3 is TGCGCCAGCAGTGACGTGGGCTTTCCCTACGAGCAGTACTTC. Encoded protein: CASSDVGFPYEQYF.

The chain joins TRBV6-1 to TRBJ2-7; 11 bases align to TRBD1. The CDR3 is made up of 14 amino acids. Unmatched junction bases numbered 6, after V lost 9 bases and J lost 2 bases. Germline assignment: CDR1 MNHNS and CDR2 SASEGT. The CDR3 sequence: CARGRDRGTYEQYF. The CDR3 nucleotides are TGTGCCAGAGGGAGGGACAGGGGGACCTACGAGCAGTACTTC.

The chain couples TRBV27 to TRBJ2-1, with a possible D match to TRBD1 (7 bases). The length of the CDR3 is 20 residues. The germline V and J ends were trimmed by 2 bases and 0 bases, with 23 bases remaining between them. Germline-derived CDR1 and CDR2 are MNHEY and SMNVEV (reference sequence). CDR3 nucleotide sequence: TGTGCCAGCAGTTTACCCTCAGGGGGGTACTCCCTGAGCTCCTACAATGAGCAGTTCTTC. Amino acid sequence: CASSLPSGGYSLSSYNEQFF.

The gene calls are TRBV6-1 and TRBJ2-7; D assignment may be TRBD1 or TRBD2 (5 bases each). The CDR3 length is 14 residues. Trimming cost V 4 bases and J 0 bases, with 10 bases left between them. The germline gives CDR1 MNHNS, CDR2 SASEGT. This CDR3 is CASSGWGNSYEQYF. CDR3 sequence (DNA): TGTGCCAGCAGTGGGTGGGGGAACTCCTACGAGCAGTACTTC.

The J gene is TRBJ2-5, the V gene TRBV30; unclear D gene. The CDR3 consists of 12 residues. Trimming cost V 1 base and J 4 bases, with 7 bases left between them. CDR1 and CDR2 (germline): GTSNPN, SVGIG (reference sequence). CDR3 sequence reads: CAWSEYGETQYF. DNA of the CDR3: TGTGCCTGGAGTGAGTACGGAGAGACCCAGTACTTC.

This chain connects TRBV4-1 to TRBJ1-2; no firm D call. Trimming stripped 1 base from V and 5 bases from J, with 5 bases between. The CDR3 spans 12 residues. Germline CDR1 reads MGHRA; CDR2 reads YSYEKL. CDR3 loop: CASSQGVYGYTF. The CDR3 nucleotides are TGCGCCAGCAGCCAAGGAGTTTATGGCTACACCTTC.

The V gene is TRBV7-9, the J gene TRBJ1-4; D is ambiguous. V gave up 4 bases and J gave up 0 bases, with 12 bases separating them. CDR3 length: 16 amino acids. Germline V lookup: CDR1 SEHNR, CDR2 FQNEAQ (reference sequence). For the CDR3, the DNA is TGTGCCAGCAGCTCACTCGGGAGTGCAACTAATGAAAAACTGTTTTTT. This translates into CASSSLGSATNEKLFF.

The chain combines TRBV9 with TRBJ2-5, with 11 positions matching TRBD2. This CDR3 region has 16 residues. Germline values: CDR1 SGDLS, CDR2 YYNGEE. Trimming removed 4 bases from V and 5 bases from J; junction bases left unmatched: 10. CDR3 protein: CASSPRGLADWETQYF. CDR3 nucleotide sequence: TGTGCCAGCAGCCCGAGGGGACTAGCGGATTGGGAGACCCAGTACTTC.

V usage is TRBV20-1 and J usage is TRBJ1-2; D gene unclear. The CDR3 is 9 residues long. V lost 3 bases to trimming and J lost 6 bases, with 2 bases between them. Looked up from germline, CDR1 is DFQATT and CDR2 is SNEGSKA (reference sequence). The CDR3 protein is CSASNGYTF. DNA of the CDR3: TGCAGTGCTAGTAATGGCTACACCTTC.

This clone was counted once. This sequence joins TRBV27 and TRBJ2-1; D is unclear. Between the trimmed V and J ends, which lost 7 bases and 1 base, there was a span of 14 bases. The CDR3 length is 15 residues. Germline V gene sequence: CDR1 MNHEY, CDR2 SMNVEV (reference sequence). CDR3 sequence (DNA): TGTGCCAGCACCCCGACTGTGACGTCCTACAATGAGCAGTTCTTC. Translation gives CASTPTVTSYNEQFF.